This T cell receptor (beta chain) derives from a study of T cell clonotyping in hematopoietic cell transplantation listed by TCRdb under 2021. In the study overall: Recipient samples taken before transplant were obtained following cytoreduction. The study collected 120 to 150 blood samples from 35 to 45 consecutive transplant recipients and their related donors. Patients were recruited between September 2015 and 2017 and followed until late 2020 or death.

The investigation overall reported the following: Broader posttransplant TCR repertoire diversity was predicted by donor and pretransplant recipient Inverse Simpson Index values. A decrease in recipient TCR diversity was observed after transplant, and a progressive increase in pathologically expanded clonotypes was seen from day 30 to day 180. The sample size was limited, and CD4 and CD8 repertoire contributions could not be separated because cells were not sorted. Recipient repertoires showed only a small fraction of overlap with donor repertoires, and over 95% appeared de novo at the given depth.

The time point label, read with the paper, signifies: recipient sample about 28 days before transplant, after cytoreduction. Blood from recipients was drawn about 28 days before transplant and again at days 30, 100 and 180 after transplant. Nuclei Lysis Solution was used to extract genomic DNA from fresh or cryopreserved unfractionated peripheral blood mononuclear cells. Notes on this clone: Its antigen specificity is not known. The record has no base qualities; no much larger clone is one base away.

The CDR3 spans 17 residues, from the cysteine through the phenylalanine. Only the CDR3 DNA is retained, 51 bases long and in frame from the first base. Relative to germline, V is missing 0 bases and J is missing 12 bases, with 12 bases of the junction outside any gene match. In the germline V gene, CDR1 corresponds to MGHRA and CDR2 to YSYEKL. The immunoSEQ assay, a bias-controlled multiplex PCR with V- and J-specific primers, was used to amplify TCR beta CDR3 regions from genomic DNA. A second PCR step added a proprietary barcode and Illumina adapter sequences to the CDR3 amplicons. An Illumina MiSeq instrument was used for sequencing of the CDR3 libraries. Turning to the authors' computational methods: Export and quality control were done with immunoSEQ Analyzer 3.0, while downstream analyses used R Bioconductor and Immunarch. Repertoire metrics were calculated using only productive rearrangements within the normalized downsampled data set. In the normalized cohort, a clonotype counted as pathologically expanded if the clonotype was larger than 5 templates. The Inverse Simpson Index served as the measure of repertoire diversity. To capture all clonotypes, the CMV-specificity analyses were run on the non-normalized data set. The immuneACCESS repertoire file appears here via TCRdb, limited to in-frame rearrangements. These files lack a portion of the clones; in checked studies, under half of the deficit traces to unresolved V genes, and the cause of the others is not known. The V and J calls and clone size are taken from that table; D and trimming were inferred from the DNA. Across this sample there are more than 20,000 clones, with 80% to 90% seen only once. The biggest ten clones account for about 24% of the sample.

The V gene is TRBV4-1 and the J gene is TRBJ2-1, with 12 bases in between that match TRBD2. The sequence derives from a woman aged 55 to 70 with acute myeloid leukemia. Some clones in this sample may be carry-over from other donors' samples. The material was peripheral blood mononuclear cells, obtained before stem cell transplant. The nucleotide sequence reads TGCGCCAGCAGCCAAGATCGGCTAGCGGGAGGGCTCAGAGTGCAGTTCTTC. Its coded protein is CASSQDRLAGGLRVQFF.